The 29 T cell receptor beta chains in this list originate from one sample, sequenced in a study of cytomegalovirus exposure and HLA in healthy donors. Primers for the PCR totalled 60 Vbeta and 13 Jbeta. The protocol was immunoSEQ multiplex PCR, while the TCRdb copy is restricted to in-frame clones and leaves out a portion. The sample records over 95,000 clones, about 80% being singletons. The sequenced sample was PBMCs. These receptors all come from a human donor in good health.

On this clone itself: Other nucleotide sequences in the sample specify the same CDR3. This sequence joins TRBV5-4 and TRBJ2-3, with TRBD2 matching 7 bases. J lost 0 bases, V lost 5 bases, and 6 bases had no gene match. Germline CDR1 reads SGHNT; CDR2 reads YYREEE (reference sequence). CDR3 length: 15 amino acids. The chain's CDR3 is CASSRSGASTDTQYF. CDR3 nucleotide sequence: TGTGCCAGCAGTCGGAGCGGGGCTAGCACAGATACGCAGTATTTT.

The chain joins TRBV6-6 to TRBJ1-1; D gene ambiguous. Germline V gene lookup returns CDR1 MNHNY and CDR2 SVGAGI (reference sequence). V dropped 6 bases and J dropped 4 bases, with 15 bases sitting between them. This CDR3 contains 14 residues. DNA of the CDR3: TGTGCCAGCAGGGAGATCGGCCGGAGCACTGAAGCTTTCTTT. Translation gives CASREIGRSTEAFF.

The genes are TRBV14 and TRBJ2-3, with a weak D call TRBD2 (6 bases). Germline V gene data show CDR1 as SGHDN and CDR2 as FVKESK. This CDR3 region has 12 residues. Trimming removed 4 bases at V and 8 bases at J, with 10 bases between. CDR3: CASSPLSGTQYF. CDR3 sequence (DNA): TGTGCCAGCAGCCCCCTTAGCGGTACGCAGTATTTT.

The CDR3 DNA reads as TGCGCCAGCAGCTTTGAAGGGGATCAGCCCCAGCATTTT. It specifies CASSFEGDQPQHF. The V and J genes are TRBV5-1 and TRBJ1-5; D perhaps matches TRBD1 (5 bases). With 2 bases removed from V and 5 bases from J, the gap between germline ends came to 8 bases. Germline values: CDR1 SGHRS, CDR2 YFSETQ. The CDR3 contains 13 residues.

This chain joins TRBV14 and TRBJ2-2, with TRBD2 as a possible D gene (6 bases). Germline loops: CDR1 SGHDN, CDR2 FVKESK. The CDR3 is 16 amino acids. V was trimmed by 2 bases and J by 1 base, leaving 11 bases between them. The CDR3 sequence: CASSQRRGRNTGELFF. The DNA for the CDR3 is TGTGCCAGCAGCCAAAGGCGGGGACGGAACACCGGGGAGCTGTTTTTT.

On this clone itself: A junction end diverges from the germline sequence, so it may reflect a read error. The CDR3 loop reads CASGEGLYNEKLFF. In nucleotides, the CDR3 is TGTGCCAGCGGTGAGGGGCTATATAATGAAAAACTGTTTTTT. V gene TRBV6-1 combines with J gene TRBJ1-4, with a possible D match to TRBD1 (5 bases). There are 14 residues in the CDR3. CDR1 is MNHNS and CDR2 is SASEGT in the germline V gene.

This rearrangement joins TRBV29-1 to TRBJ2-5, with a weak D call TRBD1 (5 bases). TRBJ2-7 explains the end of the DNA better; the J call may be wrong. The CDR3 covers 14 residues. Germline values: CDR1 SQVTM, CDR2 ANQGSEA. In DNA, the CDR3 is TGCAGCGTTGAAGTTTTAGGGGCACAGTACGAGCAGTACTTC. This sequence encodes CSVEVLGAQYEQYF.

This clone was seen only once. The V call is TRBV6-1, the J call TRBJ2-4, with D maybe TRBD1 (5 bases). This CDR3 region has 18 residues. Germline loops: CDR1 MNHNS, CDR2 SASEGT. V gave up 3 bases and J gave up 6 bases, with 24 bases separating them. The CDR3 DNA is TGTGCCAGCAGTGACGGCCATAACACAGGCTCTTATCGAAACATTCAGTACTTC. It translates to CASSDGHNTGSYRNIQYF.

V gene TRBV4-2 combines with J gene TRBJ2-7; tentative D call: TRBD2 (6 bases). The germline V gene encodes CDR1 LGHNA and CDR2 YNFKEQ. The CDR3 sequence is 18 residues long. Between the trimmed V and J ends, which lost 0 bases and 6 bases, there was a span of 24 bases. CDR3 sequence (DNA): TGTGCCAGCAGCCAAGATCGTGCTAGACCCCGGGGGATAGGCGAGCAGTACTTC. As protein: CASSQDRARPRGIGEQYF.

The chain employs TRBV5-8 and TRBJ1-2, with D perhaps matching TRBD1 (5 bases). The CDR3 covers 13 residues. Germline V CDR1 and CDR2: SGHTS, YDEGEE. Trimming left V 2 bases short and J 6 bases short, with 11 bases between. The CDR3 loop reads CASSFPGLNGYTF. Written as DNA, the CDR3 is TGTGCCAGCAGCTTTCCGGGACTGAATGGCTACACCTTC. The variable domain in full, completed from reference TRBV5-8 and TRBJ1-2, reads EAGVTQSPTHLIKTRGQQATLRCSPISGHTSVYWYQQALGLGLQFLLWYDEGEERNRGNFPPRFSGRQFPNYSSELNVNALELEDSALYLCASSFPGLNGYTFGSGTRLTVV.

The chain employs TRBV30 and TRBJ2-6; 10 nucleotides line up with TRBD2. The CDR3 contains 18 residues. Looked up from germline, CDR1 is GTSNPN and CDR2 is SVGIG (reference sequence). V was pared by 3 bases and J by 0 bases, with 8 bases of the junction left unmatched. CDR3 residues: CAWRASGRLFSGANVLTF. CDR3 bases: TGTGCCTGGAGGGCTAGCGGGAGACTCTTCTCTGGGGCCAACGTCCTGACTTTC. Based on the CDR3 plus reference TRBV30 and TRBJ2-6, the full variable domain is SQTIHQWPATLVQPVGSPLSLECTVEGTSNPNLYWYRQAAGRGLQLLFYSVGIGQISSEVPQNLSASRPQDRQFILSSKKLLLSDSGFYLCAWRASGRLFSGANVLTFGAGSRLTVL.

V gene TRBV5-4 combines with J gene TRBJ2-2; 10 nucleotides agree with TRBD2. The CDR3 is made up of 14 amino acids. CDR1 and CDR2 from the germline V gene are SGHNT and YYREEE (reference sequence). Germline trimming cut 6 bases from V and 4 bases from J; bases unmatched to any gene: 3. DNA for the CDR3: TGTGCCAGCAACCAGCGGGGGGGCACCGGGGAGCTGTTTTTT. It yields the protein CASNQRGGTGELFF. The entire variable domain, with the rest obtained from reference TRBV5-4 and TRBJ2-2, is as follows: ETGVTQSPTHLIKTRGQQVTLRCSSQSGHNTVSWYQQALGQGPQFIFQYYREEENGRGNFPPRFSGLQFPNYSSELNVNALELDDSALYLCASNQRGGTGELFFGEGSRLTVL.

The rearrangement links TRBV14 to TRBJ1-2, with D tentatively TRBD1 (5 bases). This CDR3 contains 14 residues. Germline values: CDR1 SGHDN, CDR2 FVKESK. V gave up 5 bases and J gave up 3 bases, with 13 bases separating them. This CDR3 is CASSSREQDYGYTF. The CDR3 DNA sequence: TGTGCCAGCAGCTCCCGAGAACAGGACTATGGCTACACCTTC.

The CDR3 loop is CASRSTGIETQYF. The CDR3 DNA sequence: TGTGCCAGCAGATCGACAGGGATAGAGACCCAGTACTTC. This sequence joins TRBV28 and TRBJ2-5, with TRBD1 matching over 7 bases. The J segment lost 4 bases and the V segment lost 6 bases, leaving 5 bases of the junction unmatched. This CDR3 has 13 residues. In germline, CDR1 is MDHEN, CDR2 SYDVKM. Looking up the rest from reference TRBV28 and TRBJ2-5 gives the full variable domain: DVKVTQSSRYLVKRTGEKVFLECVQDMDHENMFWYRQDPGLGLRLIYFSYDVKMKEKGDIPEGYSVSREKKERFSLILESASTNQTSMYLCASRSTGIETQYFGPGTRLLVL.

The J gene is TRBJ1-2, the V gene TRBV11-2; unclear D gene. Germline values: CDR1 SGHAT, CDR2 FQNNGV. CDR3 length: 15 residues. V was shortened by 2 bases and J by 1 base, with 11 bases between the two germline ends. CDR3 DNA: TGTGCCAGCAGCTTATATGCGGATCTTAACTATGGCTACACCTTC. Amino acids: CASSLYADLNYGYTF.

The genes are TRBV6-6 and TRBJ2-3; D is undetermined. Germline loops: CDR1 MNHNY, CDR2 SVGAGI (reference sequence). V dropped 4 bases and J dropped 4 bases, with 9 bases sitting between them. The CDR3 contains 13 residues. The CDR3: CASSFAPADTQYF. In DNA form, the CDR3 reads TGTGCCAGCAGTTTCGCCCCAGCAGATACGCAGTATTTT.

The CDR3 sequence: CASTPRDSSTDTQYF. For the CDR3, the DNA is TGTGCCAGCACACCCCGGGACTCAAGCACAGATACGCAGTATTTT. V usage is TRBV5-4 and J usage is TRBJ2-3, with a weak D call TRBD2 (6 bases). Germline CDR1 is SGHNT and CDR2 is YYREEE (reference sequence). V was trimmed by 6 bases and J by 0 bases, leaving 14 bases between them. The CDR3 runs to 15 residues.

The V call is TRBV9, the J call TRBJ2-1; a possible D gene is TRBD1 (7 bases). V was trimmed by 1 base and J by 1 base, leaving 12 bases between them. The CDR3 length is 16 residues. The V gene's germline CDR1 is SGDLS and CDR2 YYNGEE. The CDR3 here is CASSVQTGRSYNEQFF. CDR3 sequence (DNA): TGTGCCAGCAGCGTACAGACAGGGAGGTCCTACAATGAGCAGTTCTTC.

This clone was counted only a few times. The chain couples TRBV2 to TRBJ2-1; perhaps TRBD2 as D (6 bases). The CDR3 is 14 amino acids. V was cut by 6 bases and J by 1 base, with 10 bases left in between. Germline CDR1 reads SNHLY; CDR2 reads FYNNEI. CDR3 in DNA: TGTGCCAGCAGAACGGGAGTTTCCTACAATGAGCAGTTCTTC. Translating gives CASRTGVSYNEQFF.

This clone was detected only once. This rearrangement joins TRBV4-2 to TRBJ1-2, with TRBD1 matching over 10 bases. Per germline, CDR1 LGHNA and CDR2 YNFKEQ. V shed 1 base, J shed 6 bases, and the junction held 8 bases outside the gene matches. The CDR3 is made up of 16 amino acids. CDR3 sequence reads: CASSQVSPGTGDGYTF. CDR3 bases: TGTGCCAGCAGCCAAGTGTCCCCCGGGACAGGGGATGGCTACACCTTC.

This chain links TRBV7-2 with TRBJ2-2; 8 positions agree with TRBD2. Germline V gene lookup returns CDR1 SGHTA and CDR2 FQGNSA. The CDR3 spans 15 residues. After removal of 2 bases from V and 5 bases from J, the junction contained 4 bases not matched to a gene. The chain's CDR3 is CASSLRSGRTGELFF. CDR3 bases: TGTGCCAGCAGCTTACGGAGCGGGAGAACCGGGGAGCTGTTTTTT.

Comment on this clone: Other DNA sequences in the same sample also yield this CDR3. This chain connects TRBV5-1 to TRBJ2-7; 15 bases align to TRBD2. This CDR3 is built from 16 residues. CDR1 and CDR2 from the germline V gene are SGHRS and YFSETQ. Trimming cost V 4 bases and J 4 bases; bases outside gene matches: 6. This chain's CDR3 is CASSPGLAGGYYEQYF. CDR3 nucleotides: TGCGCCAGCAGCCCAGGACTAGCGGGAGGGTATTACGAGCAGTACTTC.

The chain joins TRBV5-8 to TRBJ2-4, with D tentatively TRBD1 (8 bases). The germline V gene has CDR1 SGHTS and CDR2 YDEGEE. Between the trimmed V and J ends, which lost 4 bases and 9 bases, there was a span of 17 bases. The CDR3 sequence is 14 residues long. CDR3: CASSIGQGGGIQYF. The CDR3 nucleotides read TGTGCCAGCAGCATTGGACAGGGCGGGGGCATTCAGTACTTC.

This sequence joins TRBV28 and TRBJ1-2; a possible D gene is TRBD1 (5 bases). Trimming stripped 6 bases from V and 4 bases from J, with 12 bases between. There are 13 residues in the CDR3. The germline V gene encodes CDR1 MDHEN and CDR2 SYDVKM. The CDR3 coding sequence is TGTGCCAGCAGGCCTGGGCAGGGCTATGGCTACACCTTC. The encoded protein is CASRPGQGYGYTF.

The rearrangement uses TRBV27 and TRBJ2-7, with D hard to call. Trimming stripped 0 bases from V and 2 bases from J, with 11 bases between. CDR1 and CDR2 from the germline V gene are MNHEY and SMNVEV (reference sequence). CDR3 size: 15 residues. CDR3 protein: CASSLSVTATYEQYF. In DNA form, the CDR3 reads TGTGCCAGCAGTTTATCGGTCACAGCTACCTACGAGCAGTACTTC.

The chain combines TRBV30 with TRBJ2-1; D might be TRBD2 (5 bases). Trimming took off 0 bases at V and 8 bases at J, with 11 bases between the two ends. In germline, CDR1 is GTSNPN, CDR2 SVGIG (reference sequence). This CDR3 contains 13 residues. Here the CDR3 DNA reads TGTGCCTGGAGTGTAAGGTGGGGAGATGAGCAGTTCTTC. This translates into CAWSVRWGDEQFF.

The chain combines TRBV30 with TRBJ1-4, with 8 positions matching TRBD1. CDR1 is GTSNPN and CDR2 is SVGIG in the germline V gene (reference sequence). V gave up 7 bases and J gave up 7 bases; unmatched junction bases: 11. The CDR3 contains 14 residues. DNA for the CDR3: TGTGCCTCTACAACTGACAGGGGACGTGAAAAACTGTTTTTT. Translation gives CASTTDRGREKLFF.

In its sample, this clone was seen many times. CDR3 in DNA: TGTGCCAGTAGCGAGGGGGCTGGTACTGAAGCTTTCTTT. This encodes CASSEGAGTEAFF. V usage is TRBV19 and J usage is TRBJ1-1, with 7 positions matching TRBD1. Germline CDR1 LNHDA, CDR2 SQIVND (reference sequence). There are 13 residues in the CDR3. J gave up 5 bases and V 6 bases, and 6 bases lay outside the gene matches.

The chain joins TRBV30 to TRBJ2-7; possible D gene TRBD1, 6 bases. The germline V gene encodes CDR1 GTSNPN and CDR2 SVGIG (reference sequence). This CDR3 contains 13 residues. Trimming removed 0 bases from V and 5 bases from J, with 11 bases in between. This chain's CDR3 is CAWSVTGLNEQYF. CDR3 DNA sequence: TGTGCCTGGAGTGTAACAGGGTTAAACGAGCAGTACTTC.